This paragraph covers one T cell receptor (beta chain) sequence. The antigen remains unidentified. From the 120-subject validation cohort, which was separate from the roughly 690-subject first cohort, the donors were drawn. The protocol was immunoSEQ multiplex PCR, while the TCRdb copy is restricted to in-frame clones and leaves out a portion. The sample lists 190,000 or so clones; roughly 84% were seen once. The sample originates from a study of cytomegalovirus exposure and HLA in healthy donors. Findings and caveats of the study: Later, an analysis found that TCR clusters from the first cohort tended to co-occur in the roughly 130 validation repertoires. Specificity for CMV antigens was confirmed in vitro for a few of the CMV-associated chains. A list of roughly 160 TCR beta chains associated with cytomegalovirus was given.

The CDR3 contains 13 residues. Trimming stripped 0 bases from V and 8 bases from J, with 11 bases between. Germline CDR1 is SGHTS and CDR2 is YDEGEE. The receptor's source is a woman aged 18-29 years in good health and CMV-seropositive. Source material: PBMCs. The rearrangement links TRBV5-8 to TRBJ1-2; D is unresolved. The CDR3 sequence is CASSLDSSHGYTF. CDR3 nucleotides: TGTGCCAGCAGCTTGGACAGCAGCCACGGCTACACCTTC.